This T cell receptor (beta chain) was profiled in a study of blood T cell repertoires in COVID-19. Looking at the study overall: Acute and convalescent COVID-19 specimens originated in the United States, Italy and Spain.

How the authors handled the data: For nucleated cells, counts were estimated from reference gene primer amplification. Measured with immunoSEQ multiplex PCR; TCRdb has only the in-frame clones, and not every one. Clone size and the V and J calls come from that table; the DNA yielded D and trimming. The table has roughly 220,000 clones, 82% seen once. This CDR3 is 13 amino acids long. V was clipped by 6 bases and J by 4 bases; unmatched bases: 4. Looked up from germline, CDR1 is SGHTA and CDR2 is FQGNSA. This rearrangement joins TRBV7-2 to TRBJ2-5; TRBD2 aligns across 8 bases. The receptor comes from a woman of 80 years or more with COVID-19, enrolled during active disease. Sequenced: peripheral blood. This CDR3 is CASSLGLAETQYF. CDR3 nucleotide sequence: TGTGCCAGCAGTCTCGGACTAGCAGAGACCCAGTACTTC.